This T cell receptor (beta chain) was documented in a study of monozygotic twins with inflammatory bowel disease. Through template switching, UMIs that included a 6-nucleotide sample barcode were added. Using the 5' RACE reads, TCRdb records one entry per CDR3 protein without DNA. This sample's clone table lists some 450,000 distinct CDR3 sequences. The CDR3 consists of 14 residues. CDR1 and CDR2 from the germline V gene are DFQATT and SNEGSKA (reference sequence). Sequencing was done on a sample of blood. The rearrangement joins TRBV20-1 to TRBJ2-3; TCRdb selects TRBD2, and the lack of DNA leaves this call unchecked. The clonotype comes from a human donor with ulcerative colitis or Crohn's disease, or a healthy co-twin of an affected twin (not recorded which). CDR3 sequence: CSARIRPGEDTQYF.